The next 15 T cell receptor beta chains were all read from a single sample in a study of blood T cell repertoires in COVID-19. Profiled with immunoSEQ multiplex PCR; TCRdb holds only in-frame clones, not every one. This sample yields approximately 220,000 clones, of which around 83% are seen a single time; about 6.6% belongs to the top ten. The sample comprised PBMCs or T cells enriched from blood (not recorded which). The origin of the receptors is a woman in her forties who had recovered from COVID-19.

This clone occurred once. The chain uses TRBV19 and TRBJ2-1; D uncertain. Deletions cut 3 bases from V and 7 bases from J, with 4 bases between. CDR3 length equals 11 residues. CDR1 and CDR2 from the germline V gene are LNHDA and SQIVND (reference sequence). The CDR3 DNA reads TGTGCCAGTAGTATCGGTAATGAGCAGTTCTTC. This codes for CASSIGNEQFF.

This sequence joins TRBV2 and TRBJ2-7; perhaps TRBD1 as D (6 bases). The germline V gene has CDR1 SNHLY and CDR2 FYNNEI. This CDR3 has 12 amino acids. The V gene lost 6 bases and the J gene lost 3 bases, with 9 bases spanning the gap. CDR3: CASSKGGYEQYF. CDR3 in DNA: TGTGCCAGCAGCAAAGGGGGCTACGAGCAGTACTTC.

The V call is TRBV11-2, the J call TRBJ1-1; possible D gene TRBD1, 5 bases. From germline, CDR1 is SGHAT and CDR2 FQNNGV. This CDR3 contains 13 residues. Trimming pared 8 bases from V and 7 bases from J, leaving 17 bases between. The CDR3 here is CASARTGLNEAFF. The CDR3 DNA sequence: TGTGCCAGCGCCCGGACGGGACTGAATGAAGCTTTCTTT. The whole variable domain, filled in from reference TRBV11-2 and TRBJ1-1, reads EAGVAQSPRYKIIEKRQSVAFWCNPISGHATLYWYQQILGQGPKLLIQFQNNGVVDDSQLPKDRFSAERLKGVDSTLKIQPAKLEDSAVYLCASARTGLNEAFFGQGTRLTVV.

CDR3 amino acids: CASSSKGAEGYNEQFF. CDR3 in DNA: TGTGCCAGCAGCTCCAAGGGGGCAGAGGGTTACAATGAGCAGTTCTTC. The chain links TRBV7-3 to TRBJ2-1; 7 bases line up with TRBD1. From germline, CDR1 is SGHTA and CDR2 FQGTGA. The CDR3 has 16 amino acids. V trimming: 4 bases; J trimming: 4 bases; junction bases outside the gene matches: 10.

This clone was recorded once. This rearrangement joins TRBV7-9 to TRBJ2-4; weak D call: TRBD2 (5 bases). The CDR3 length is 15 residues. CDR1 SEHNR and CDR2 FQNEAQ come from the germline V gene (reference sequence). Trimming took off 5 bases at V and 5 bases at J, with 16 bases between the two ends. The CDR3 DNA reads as TGTGCCAGCAGCCCGGGAAACGGAGCAGAAAACATTCAGTACTTC. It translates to CASSPGNGAENIQYF.

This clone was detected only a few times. This chain's CDR3 is CASSGLRTYGSLYEQYV. In nucleotides, the CDR3 is TGTGCCAGCAGTGGACTGCGGACATACGGGAGTCTGTACGAGCAGTACGTC. This chain connects TRBV28 to TRBJ2-7; perhaps TRBD2 as D (6 bases). Germline CDR1 reads MDHEN; CDR2 reads SYDVKM. The CDR3 has 17 residues. V dropped 5 bases and J dropped 4 bases, with 24 bases sitting between them.

In DNA form, the CDR3 reads TGTGCCAGCAGCTTACAGGGTACCGGGGAGCTGTTTTTT. It specifies CASSLQGTGELFF. V is TRBV11-2 and J is TRBJ2-2, with D possibly matching TRBD1 (5 bases). With 2 bases removed from V and 5 bases from J, the gap between germline ends came to 6 bases. CDR1 and CDR2 from the germline V gene are SGHAT and FQNNGV. CDR3 size: 13 residues.

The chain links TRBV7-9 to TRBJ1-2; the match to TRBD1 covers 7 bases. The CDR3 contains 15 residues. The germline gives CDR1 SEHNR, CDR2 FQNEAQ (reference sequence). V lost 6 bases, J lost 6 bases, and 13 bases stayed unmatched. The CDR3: CASRPSATGMDGYTF. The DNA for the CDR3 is TGTGCCAGCAGGCCATCGGCGACAGGGATGGATGGCTACACCTTC.

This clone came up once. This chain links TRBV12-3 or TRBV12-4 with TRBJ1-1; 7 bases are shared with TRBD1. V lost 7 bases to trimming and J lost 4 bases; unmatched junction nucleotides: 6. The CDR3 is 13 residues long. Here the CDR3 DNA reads TGTGCCAGCACTCTCGACAGGGCCACTGAAGCTTTCTTT. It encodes CASTLDRATEAFF.

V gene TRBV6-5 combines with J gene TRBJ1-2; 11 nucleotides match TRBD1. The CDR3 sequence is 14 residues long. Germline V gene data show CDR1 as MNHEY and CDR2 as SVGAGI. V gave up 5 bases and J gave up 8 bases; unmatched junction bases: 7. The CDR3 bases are TGTGCCAGCAGTAGATGGGGACAGGGGGTCGGCTACACCTTC. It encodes CASSRWGQGVGYTF.

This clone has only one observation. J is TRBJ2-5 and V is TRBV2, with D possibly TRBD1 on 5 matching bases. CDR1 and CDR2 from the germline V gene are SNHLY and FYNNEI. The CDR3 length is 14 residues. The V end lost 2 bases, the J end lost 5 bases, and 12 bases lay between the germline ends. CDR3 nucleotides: TGTGCCAGCAGTGAAACAAGGTCAGGGGAGACCCAGTACTTC. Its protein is CASSETRSGETQYF.

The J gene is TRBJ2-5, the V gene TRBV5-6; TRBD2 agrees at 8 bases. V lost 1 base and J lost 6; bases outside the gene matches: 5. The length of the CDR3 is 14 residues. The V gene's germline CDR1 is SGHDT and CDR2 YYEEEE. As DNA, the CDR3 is TGTGCCAGCAGCTTGTATCAGCGGGGGAAGACCCAGTACTTC. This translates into CASSLYQRGKTQYF.

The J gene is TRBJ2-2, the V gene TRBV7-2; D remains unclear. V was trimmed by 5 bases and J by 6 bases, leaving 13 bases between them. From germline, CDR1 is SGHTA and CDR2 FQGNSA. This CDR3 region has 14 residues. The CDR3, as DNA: TGTGCCAGCAGCCCAGACTTCGAGGCCGGGGAGCTGTTTTTT. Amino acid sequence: CASSPDFEAGELFF. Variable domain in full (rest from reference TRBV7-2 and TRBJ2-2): GAGVSQSPSNKVTEKGKDVELRCDPISGHTALYWYRQSLGQGLEFLIYFQGNSAPDKSGLPSDRFSAERTGGSVSTLTIQRTQQEDSAVYLCASSPDFEAGELFFGEGSRLTVL.

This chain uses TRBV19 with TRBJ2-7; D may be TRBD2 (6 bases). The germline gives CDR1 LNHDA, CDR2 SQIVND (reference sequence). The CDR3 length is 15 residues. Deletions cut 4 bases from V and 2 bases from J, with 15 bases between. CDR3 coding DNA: TGTGCCAGTAGTAAAGTTGGGACTGGTCCCTACGAGCAGTACTTC. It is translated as CASSKVGTGPYEQYF.

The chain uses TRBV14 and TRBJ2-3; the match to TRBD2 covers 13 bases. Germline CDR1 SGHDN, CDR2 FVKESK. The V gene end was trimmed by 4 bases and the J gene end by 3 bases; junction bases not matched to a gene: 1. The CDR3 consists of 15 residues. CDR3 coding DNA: TGTGCCAGCAGCCGGACTAGCGGGAGAACAGATACGCAGTATTTT. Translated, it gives CASSRTSGRTDTQYF.